Listed below are T cell receptor beta chains from one sample, sequenced in a study of T cells in Graves' hyperthyroidism and ophthalmopathy. In TCRdb, the multiplex PCR reads were re-called with MiXCR into one record per CDR3 protein. The sample shows hundreds of thousands of distinct CDR3 sequences, about 38% of them seen only once. Sequencing input: blood. These receptor sequences come from a man aged 18-30 years with Graves' hyperthyroidism. The CDR3 runs from the conserved cysteine through the conserved F or W. Fields, in order: V gene, J gene, D gene, clone size, CDR3 DNA, CDR3 protein. The D gene is left open where the match is weak. Rows may omit the clone size; those that give it use once, few, many or a size class.

TRBV5-1	TRBJ2-2	TRBD1	few	TGCGCCAGCAAGCTTTTCGGGACAGGATCCACCGGGGAGCTGTTTTTT	CASKLFGTGSTGELFF
TRBV20-1	TRBJ2-7	TRBD2	few	TGCAGTGCTAGAACCTCGACTAGCGGGATTTGGTACGAGCAGTACTTC	CSARTSTSGIWYEQYF
TRBV29-1	TRBJ1-1	.	many	TGCAGCGTTGCCGTCCCGGGGGCCTACTCAAGGGGGGCTGAAGCTTTCTTT	CSVAVPGAYSRGAEAFF
TRBV19	TRBJ2-7	.	.	TGTGCCAGCAGTCCGTTGGCGGGGGCAGGGGACGAGCAGTACTTC	CASSPLAGAGDEQYF
TRBV7-9	TRBJ2-7	TRBD2	few	TGTGCCAGCAGCTCGTCCCGGGACTACCTCTACGAGCAGTACTTC	CASSSSRDYLYEQYF
TRBV20-1	TRBJ2-5	.	many	TGCAGTGTTCAACGGACGATCCAAGAGACCCAGTACTTC	CSVQRTIQETQYF
TRBV4-2	TRBJ2-5	.	.	TGTGCCAGCAGCCAAGACCTCTTTATACAAGAGACCCAGTACTTC	CASSQDLFIQETQYF
TRBV2	TRBJ1-4	.	.	TGTGCCAGCAGTGGGGAAGCCGGGACGAAAGAACTGTTTTTT	CASSGEAGTKELFF
TRBV9	TRBJ2-5	.	many	TGTGCCAGCAGCGTAGATACAGGCCAACAGACCCAGTACTTC	CASSVDTGQQTQYF
TRBV29-1	TRBJ1-1	.	many	TGCAGCGGGGGGGGCCAGGGCACTGAAGCTTTCTTT	CSGGGQGTEAFF
TRBV12-3/TRBV12-4	TRBJ2-7	.	.	TGCGCCAGCAGCCGTATAACAGGTTCCTACGAGCAGTACTTC	CASSRITGSYEQYF
TRBV20-1	TRBJ1-1	.	.	TGCAGTGCTAGAGTGGGGGGAAAGGACACTGAAGCTTTCTTT	CSARVGGKDTEAFF
TRBV20-1	TRBJ1-1	TRBD1	many	TGCAGTGCTCGTAGGGGGCCCGATGAAGCTTTCTTT	CSARRGPDEAFF
TRBV5-1	TRBJ2-5	.	.	TGCGCCAGCCGGGACCTAGAGACCCAGTACTTC	CASRDLETQYF
TRBV12-3/TRBV12-4	TRBJ1-5	TRBD1	few	TGTGCCAGCAGTTCAGGGGGTTTGGGGCGCAATCAGCCCCAGCATTTT	CASSSGGLGRNQPQHF
TRBV4-3	TRBJ1-2	.	.	TGCGCCAGCAGCCAAGTGGGGAGCTATGGCTACACCTTC	CASSQVGSYGYTF
TRBV29-1	TRBJ1-1	.	many	TGCAGCGTTGAAGGGGGCTATGAAACTGAAGCTTTCTTT	CSVEGGYETEAFF
TRBV14	TRBJ1-3	.	once	TGTGCCAGCAGCCAAGAACGGGTGGAAGGAAACACCATATATTTT	CASSQERVEGNTIYF
TRBV14	TRBJ2-5	.	.	TGTGCCAGCAGCCAAGAATTAGGCGGGGAGCAGACCCAGTACTTC	CASSQELGGEQTQYF
TRBV12-3/TRBV12-4	TRBJ1-6	.	few	TGTGCCAGCAGCTTCGGACAGTCCTATAATTCACCCCTCCACTTT	CASSFGQSYNSPLHF
TRBV15	TRBJ2-5	TRBD1	.	TGTGCCACCAGCAGTGTGGACAGGCAAGAGACCCAGTACTTC	CATSSVDRQETQYF
TRBV9	TRBJ1-4	.	.	TGTGCCAGCAGCGTAACCCCGGGGGGATCTAATGAAAAACTGTTTTTT	CASSVTPGGSNEKLFF
TRBV7-9	TRBJ2-7	.	many	TGTGCCAGCAGCTCCAGACCTCTAAGCGAGCAGTACTTC	CASSSRPLSEQYF
TRBV15	TRBJ1-5	.	many	TGTGCCACCAGTATTTTCAGGGGTGATCAGCCCCAGCATTTT	CATSIFRGDQPQHF
TRBV25-1	TRBJ2-5	.	.	TGTGCCAGCAGTGAATTGTTTGAGACCCAGTACTTC	CASSELFETQYF
TRBV7-8	TRBJ1-3	.	many	TGTGCCAGCAGCGCCGTAGGGTCTGGAAACACCATATATTTT	CASSAVGSGNTIYF
TRBV15	TRBJ1-2	.	once	TGTGCCACCAGCAGCGGTACGGTGAGGAACTATGGCTACACCTTC	CATSSGTVRNYGYTF
TRBV2	TRBJ2-7	.	many	TGTGCCAGCAGTGAAGCGTGGACTGGGAGTTACGAGCAGTACTTC	CASSEAWTGSYEQYF
TRBV5-4	TRBJ2-6	TRBD1	few	TGTGCCAGCAGCTTGGTGGGACAGGGGGGTGCTGGGGCCAACGTCCTGACTTTC	CASSLVGQGGAGANVLTF
TRBV20-1	TRBJ1-6	.	.	TGCAGTGCTAGAGGCGGAGCCCTCCACTTT	CSARGGALHF
TRBV10-3	TRBJ2-7	TRBD1	.	TGTGCCAGCAGTTATCCGGACGGGACAGTGGCCTACGAGCAGTACTTC	CASSYPDGTVAYEQYF
TRBV24-1	TRBJ2-5	.	many	TGTGCCACCAGTATCGGTCAAGGAACAAGTGTAAAAGAGACCCAGTACTTC	CATSIGQGTSVKETQYF
TRBV2	TRBJ1-2	.	many	TGTGCCAGCAGTGAAGATCCGGGCGGGGGCTACACCTTC	CASSEDPGGGYTF
TRBV12-3/TRBV12-4	TRBJ2-7	TRBD2	.	TGTGCCACAAAACTAGCGGGAGTTGTCGAGCAGTACTTC	CATKLAGVVEQYF
TRBV12-3/TRBV12-4	TRBJ2-5	.	few	TGTGCCAGCAGGAGCTCTGGAAATCAAGAGACCCAGTACTTC	CASRSSGNQETQYF
TRBV6-5	TRBJ1-1	TRBD1	many	TGTGCCAGCAGTGACAGGGTTTTAGCTTTCTTT	CASSDRVLAFF
TRBV7-9	TRBJ2-7	TRBD2	few	TGTGCCAGCAGGCCATTTTCGGGGGAGGGTGGCGAGCAGTACTTC	CASRPFSGEGGEQYF
TRBV10-3	TRBJ1-5	.	.	TGTGCCAGCAGTTACTCTTTCTGGGGGGATAGCAATCAGCCCCAGCATTTT	CASSYSFWGDSNQPQHF
TRBV20-1	TRBJ1-1	.	.	TGCAGTGCCATACCTAGGGGGAGGGTTAACACTGAAGCTTTCTTT	CSAIPRGRVNTEAFF
TRBV20-1	TRBJ1-2	.	.	TGCAGTGCTAGAAACCGGAGGGGACACTATGGCTACACCTTC	CSARNRRGHYGYTF
TRBV11-2	TRBJ2-7	TRBD1	.	TGTGCCAGCAGCTTAGATGGCAGGGGGAACTACGAGCAGTACTTC	CASSLDGRGNYEQYF
TRBV2	TRBJ2-2	.	.	TGTGCCAGCAGACTGATCGGGGCCAATGAGCTGTCTTTT	CASRLIGANELSF
TRBV11-2	TRBJ2-5	TRBD2	.	TGTGCCAGCAGCTTAGATGACCTAGCGGGGGGCCGGTACCAAGAGACCCAGTACTTC	CASSLDDLAGGRYQETQYF
TRBV7-3	TRBJ2-7	TRBD2	.	TGTGCCACCTCTAGCGGGAATAAGAGGGAGCAGTACTTC	CATSSGNKREQYF
TRBV2	TRBJ1-1	.	many	TGTGCCAGCAACGGATACATGAACACTGAAGCTTTCTTT	CASNGYMNTEAFF
TRBV6-5	TRBJ1-4	.	.	TGTGCCAGCAGTTACTCCCCCACAAATAATGAAAAACTGTTTTTT	CASSYSPTNNEKLFF
TRBV10-3	TRBJ1-5	.	few	TGTGCCAGCAGGGCCCAGGGGACTAGCAATCAGCCCCAGCATTTT	CASRAQGTSNQPQHF
TRBV4-1	TRBJ2-7	.	few	TGCGCCAGCAGCCCCTCCGGGACGCTGGCCTACGAGCAGTACTTC	CASSPSGTLAYEQYF
TRBV9	TRBJ1-2	.	many	TGTGCCAGCAGCGGCAGTGGGGGCTACACCTTC	CASSGSGGYTF
TRBV6-1	TRBJ1-2	TRBD1	.	TGTGCCAGCCGCTCGATCGACAGGGCTGGAGATGGCTACACCTTC	CASRSIDRAGDGYTF
TRBV9	TRBJ1-1	.	.	TGTGCCAGCAGTTCCCGGGGCGCTGGTTCTGAAGCTTTCTTT	CASSSRGAGSEAFF
TRBV29-1	TRBJ1-2	.	.	TGCAGCGTTGAGCGCGCAGGCCAGAACTATGGCTACACCTTC	CSVERAGQNYGYTF
TRBV24-1	TRBJ2-7	.	.	TGTGCTGAACAGGACCTGGGCTACGAGCAGTACTTC	CAEQDLGYEQYF
TRBV20-1	TRBJ2-2	.	few	TGCAGTGCTCACGTCAACACCGGGGAGCTGTTTTTT	CSAHVNTGELFF